The T cell receptor (beta chain) described here comes from a study of human T cells and chemical hapten exposure. The wider study: It was small differences in pooled library volume that mainly caused per-sample TCR yields to vary.

The study used a library that attached unique molecular identifiers to individual cDNA molecules. TCRdb reprocessed the RACE reads with MiXCR, giving one entry per CDR3 protein. The sample includes about 50,000 distinct CDR3 sequences, approximately 4.7% seen only once; the top ten take 1.6%. Time point given: healthy volunteer bleed at 2 weeks. The study extracted total RNA from unfractionated whole blood. Trimming removed 4 bases at V and 5 bases at J, with 12 bases between. This CDR3 has 12 residues. Germline-derived CDR1 and CDR2 are SQVTM and ANQGSEA. Notes on the study in general: TCRs at high frequency, those above 1 in 1000, did not change with DPC sensitization.

This clonotype showed up many times. Its antigen is unknown. Material: whole blood. The V call is TRBV29-1, the J call TRBJ2-7, with a tentative D call TRBD1 (5 bases). The TCR was taken from a female donor in good health. Some clones in this sample may be carry-over from other donors' samples. The chain's CDR3 is CSVVQGPHEQYF. Written as DNA, the CDR3 is TGCAGCGTTGTCCAGGGCCCCCACGAGCAGTACTTC.